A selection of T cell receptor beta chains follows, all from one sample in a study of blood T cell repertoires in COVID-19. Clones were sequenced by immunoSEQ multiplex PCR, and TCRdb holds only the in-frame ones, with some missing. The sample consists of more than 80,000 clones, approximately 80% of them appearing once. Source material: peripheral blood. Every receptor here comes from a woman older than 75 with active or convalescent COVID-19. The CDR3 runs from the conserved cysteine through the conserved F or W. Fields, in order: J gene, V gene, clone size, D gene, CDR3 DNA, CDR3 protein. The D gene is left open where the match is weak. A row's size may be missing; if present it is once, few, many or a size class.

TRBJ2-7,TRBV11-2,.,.,TGTGCCAGCAGCCCAAGCACTGGGGCGCGTGTTTCCCAGTACTTC,CASSPSTGARVSQYF
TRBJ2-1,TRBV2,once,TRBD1,TGTGCCAGCAGTGAGGTGGACAGGGTCACCGAGCAGTTCTTC,CASSEVDRVTEQFF
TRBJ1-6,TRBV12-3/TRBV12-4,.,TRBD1,TGTGCCAGCAGCCGACAGGGGAATTCACCCCTCCACTTT,CASSRQGNSPLHF
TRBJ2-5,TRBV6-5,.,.,TGTGCCAGCAGCAGGGACATTGGAGAGACCCAGTACTTC,CASSRDIGETQYF
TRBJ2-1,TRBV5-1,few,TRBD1,TGCGCCAGCAGCCCTTTAGGGGGACAGGCCTACAATGAGCAGTTCTTC,CASSPLGGQAYNEQFF
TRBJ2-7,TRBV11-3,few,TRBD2,TGTGCCAGCAGCTCTAGCGGGGGTTACGAGCAGTACTTC,CASSSSGGYEQYF
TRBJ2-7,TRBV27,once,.,TGTGCCAGCAGTTTATCAAAGGGGTCAACCTACGAGCAGTACTTC,CASSLSKGSTYEQYF
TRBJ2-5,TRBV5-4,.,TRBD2,TGTGCCAGCAGCATCCTACTAGCGGGGGAAGAGACCCAGTACTTC,CASSILLAGEETQYF
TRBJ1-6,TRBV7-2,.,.,TGTGCCAGCAGCTCAGCACTAGGGAGGTCACCCCTCCACTTT,CASSSALGRSPLHF
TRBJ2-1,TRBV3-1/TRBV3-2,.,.,TGTGCCAGCAGCCAAGGCGCCCATACTGGGGGGAATGAGCAGTTCTTC,CASSQGAHTGGNEQFF
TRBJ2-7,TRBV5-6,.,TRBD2,TGTGCCAGCAGCTTAGGTGGGGGGGAAGTCGAGCAGTACTTC,CASSLGGGEVEQYF
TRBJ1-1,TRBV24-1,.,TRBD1,TGTGCCACCAGCACAGGGGTTGGTGGCACTGAAGCTTTCTTT,CATSTGVGGTEAFF
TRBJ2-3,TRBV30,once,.,TGTGCCTGGAACGTACTGAGGAAAAGAGGTCCAGATACGCAGTATTTT,CAWNVLRKRGPDTQYF
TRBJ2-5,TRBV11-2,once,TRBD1,TGTGCCAGCAGCTTGTCCGGGACAGGGCAAGAGACCCAGTACTTC,CASSLSGTGQETQYF
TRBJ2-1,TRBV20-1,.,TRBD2,TGCAGTGCTAGTCGCCTAGCGGGAGCCCCCTCCTACAATGAGCAGTTCTTC,CSASRLAGAPSYNEQFF
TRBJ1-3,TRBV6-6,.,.,TGTGCCAGCAGCTCCACCCGCGGGGTGAACACCATATATTTT,CASSSTRGVNTIYF
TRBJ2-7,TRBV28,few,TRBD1,TGTGCCAGCAGTCTCTCCGGGACAGGGTTTGGCTCCTACGAGCAGTACTTC,CASSLSGTGFGSYEQYF
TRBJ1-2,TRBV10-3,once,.,TGTGCCATCAGTGAGGGAGGGGACCGCTATGGCTACACCTTC,CAISEGGDRYGYTF
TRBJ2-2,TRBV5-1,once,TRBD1,TGCGCCAGCAGCCTTACAGGGGGCAGCACCGGGGAGCTGTTTTTT,CASSLTGGSTGELFF
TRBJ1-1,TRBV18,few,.,TGTGCCAGCTCAGCCGCAGGAACTGAAGCTTTCTTT,CASSAAGTEAFF
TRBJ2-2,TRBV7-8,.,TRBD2,TGTGCCAGCACCCTAGACCGACTAGCGGGGGCGTCCGACGGGGAGCTGTTTTTT,CASTLDRLAGASDGELFF
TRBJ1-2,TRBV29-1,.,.,TGCAGCGTTGAAGAGAAACAGTACGACTATGGCTACACCTTC,CSVEEKQYDYGYTF
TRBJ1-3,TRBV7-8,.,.,TGTGCCAGCAGCTTGGGACTTGGCTCTGGAAACACCATATATTTT,CASSLGLGSGNTIYF
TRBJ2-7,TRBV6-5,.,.,TGTGCCAGCAGCCCCCTCCCCTCGCGCCCCTACGAGCAGTACTTC,CASSPLPSRPYEQYF
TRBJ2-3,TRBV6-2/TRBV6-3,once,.,TGTGCCAGCAGTTGGATAAAGGGGGGGGATGGATCCACAGATACGCAGTATTTT,CASSWIKGGDGSTDTQYF
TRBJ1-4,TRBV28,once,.,TGTGCCAGCAATGTTCATTCGGGGGGCTCGAAGGGTGAAAAACTGTTTTTT,CASNVHSGGSKGEKLFF
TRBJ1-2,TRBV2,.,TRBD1,TGTGCCAGAGGAAAGGACCCCGGGACAGAATATGGCTACACCTTC,CARGKDPGTEYGYTF
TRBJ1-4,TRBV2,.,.,TGTGCCAGCAGCCAGTTTAATGAAAAACTGTTTTTT,CASSQFNEKLFF
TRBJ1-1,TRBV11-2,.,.,TGTGCCAGCAGCTTAGATTTCCGGGGAGGGACTGAAGCTTTCTTT,CASSLDFRGGTEAFF
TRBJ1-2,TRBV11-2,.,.,TGTGCCAGCAGCGCATCGGGCTATGGCTACACCTTC,CASSASGYGYTF
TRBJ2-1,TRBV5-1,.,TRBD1,TGCGCCAGCAGCTGGGGGGACAGGGTAAGGTCCTACAATGAGCAGTTCTTC,CASSWGDRVRSYNEQFF
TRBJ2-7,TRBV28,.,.,TGTGCCAGCAGTGCCCCGACAGGCACCTACGAGCAGTACTTC,CASSAPTGTYEQYF
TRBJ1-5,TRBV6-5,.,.,TGTGCCAGCAGTTATGTAACAGGTCATCAGCCCCAGCATTTT,CASSYVTGHQPQHF
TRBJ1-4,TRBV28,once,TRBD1,TGTGCCAGCAGCTACGGGACAGGGGGCGTTGAAAAACTGTTTTTT,CASSYGTGGVEKLFF
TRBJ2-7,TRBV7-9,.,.,TGTGCCAGCAGCTCAACAGGGTACGGCGAGCAGTACTTC,CASSSTGYGEQYF
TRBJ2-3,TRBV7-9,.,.,TGTGCCAGCAGCTTAATCACGTACTTTACAGATACGCAGTATTTT,CASSLITYFTDTQYF
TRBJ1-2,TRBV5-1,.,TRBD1,TGCGCCAGCAGCTTGGGTCAGGGGGAGAGTGGCTACACCTTC,CASSLGQGESGYTF
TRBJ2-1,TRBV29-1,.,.,TGCAGCGTTGTCAAAAATGAGCAGTTCTTC,CSVVKNEQFF
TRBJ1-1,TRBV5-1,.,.,TGCGCCAGCAGGGCAGGGAACACTGAAGCTTTCTTT,CASRAGNTEAFF
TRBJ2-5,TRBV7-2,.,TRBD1,TGTGCCAGCAGCTTCGGGACAGGGTACCAAGAGACCCAGTACTTC,CASSFGTGYQETQYF
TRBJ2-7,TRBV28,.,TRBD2,TGTGCCAGCAGTCTTTGGGGGACTAGTCGCGAGCAGTACTTC,CASSLWGTSREQYF